The 13 T cell receptor beta chains below all came from one sample that was sequenced in a study of radiotherapy plus CTLA-4 blockade in lung cancer. Clones were sequenced by immunoSEQ multiplex PCR, and TCRdb holds only the in-frame ones, with some missing. The sample lists around 43,000 clones, about 77% seen once, with around 9.6% in the top ten. Specimen: peripheral blood, collected from a patient treated with radiotherapy plus ipilimumab. The receptors come from a human donor with non-small cell lung cancer who had stable disease on radiotherapy plus ipilimumab.

This clone showed up just a few times. The chain carries TRBV10-3 and TRBJ1-1, with a weak D call TRBD1 (6 bases). Trimming stripped 5 bases from V and 3 bases from J, with 13 bases between. From germline, CDR1 is ENHRY and CDR2 SYGVKD. This CDR3 region has 14 residues. CDR3 amino acids: CAISRQALDTEAFF. CDR3 sequence (DNA): TGTGCCATCAGTCGACAGGCCCTTGACACTGAAGCTTTCTTT.

The chain combines TRBV9 with TRBJ1-5; perhaps TRBD1 as D (6 bases). The V gene's germline CDR1 is SGDLS and CDR2 YYNGEE. V was pared by 2 bases and J by 7 bases, with 10 bases between. The CDR3 consists of 13 residues. CDR3 coding DNA: TGTGCCAGCAGCGTGGGGGACAACCAGCCCCAGCATTTT. This codes for CASSVGDNQPQHF.

The V and J genes are TRBV5-1 and TRBJ1-1; 7 nucleotides line up with TRBD1. V dropped 2 bases and J dropped 5; count of bases not matched to a gene: 3. Germline V gives CDR1 SGHRS, CDR2 YFSETQ. The CDR3 spans 13 residues. The CDR3 DNA follows: TGCGCCAGCAGCTTCACAGGGGATACTGAAGCTTTCTTT. Residues: CASSFTGDTEAFF.

V usage is TRBV6-5 and J usage is TRBJ1-2, with D perhaps TRBD1 (5 bases). CDR1 and CDR2 (germline): MNHEY, SVGAGI. The CDR3 has 14 amino acids. The V gene lost 7 bases and the J gene lost 4 bases, with 16 bases spanning the gap. DNA for the CDR3: TGTGCCAGCACCCCGGGGGGTGTTCTCTATGGCTACACCTTC. Its protein is CASTPGGVLYGYTF.

The chain combines TRBV7-3 with TRBJ1-2, with D tentatively TRBD1 (6 bases). The germline CDR1 and CDR2 sequences are SGHTA and FQGTGA. The CDR3 runs 15 residues. V was pared by 5 bases and J by 5 bases, with 18 bases between. CDR3 DNA: TGTGCCAGCAGCCCAGAAGAGGGGGGGCTTTATGGCTACACCTTC. This encodes CASSPEEGGLYGYTF.

The chain uses TRBV7-9 and TRBJ2-2, with D possibly matching TRBD2 (6 bases). CDR3 length: 17 amino acids. The ends were cut back, 5 bases at V and 0 bases at J, with 16 bases in the middle. Germline CDR1 is SEHNR and CDR2 is FQNEAQ (reference sequence). The CDR3 DNA follows: TGTGCCAGCAGCGCCCTCCGGGGGTACCCGAACACCGGGGAGCTGTTTTTT. Translating it yields CASSALRGYPNTGELFF.

This clone was recorded once. V usage is TRBV4-2 and J usage is TRBJ2-4; 9 bases line up with TRBD2. The CDR3 covers 18 residues. Germline V lookup: CDR1 LGHNA, CDR2 YNFKEQ. V dropped 4 bases and J dropped 2; count of bases not matched to a gene: 12. CDR3 bases: TGTGCCAGCAGCCCCCTCGAGCAAGCGGGGGGTACCAAAAACATTCAGTACTTC. It is translated as CASSPLEQAGGTKNIQYF.

J is TRBJ2-4 and V is TRBV7-8; weak D call: TRBD2 (5 bases). The CDR3 runs 15 residues. The germline gives CDR1 SGHVS, CDR2 FQNEAQ. The V end lost 1 base, the J end lost 6 bases, and 13 bases lay between the germline ends. The CDR3 DNA sequence: TGTGCCAGCAGCTTAGTTTTGGGGAGCGGAAACATTCAGTACTTC. It specifies CASSLVLGSGNIQYF.

This rearrangement joins TRBV6-1 to TRBJ1-5, with 7 bases fitting TRBD1. Trimming took 4 bases from V and 4 from J; bases not matched to a gene: 1. Germline CDR1 reads MNHNS; CDR2 reads SASEGT. The CDR3 contains 13 residues. The CDR3 bases are TGTGCCAGCAGTGTGGGACAGAATCAGCCCCAGCATTTT. It specifies CASSVGQNQPQHF.

This chain joins TRBV5-6 and TRBJ1-3; D gene ambiguous. V was pared by 4 bases and J by 4 bases, with 15 bases between. The germline gives CDR1 SGHDT, CDR2 YYEEEE. The CDR3 spans 15 residues. CDR3 sequence: CASSPLREFGNTIYF. The CDR3 DNA reads as TGTGCCAGCAGCCCGTTGCGAGAATTCGGAAACACCATATATTTT.

This clone was observed a handful of times. The chain links TRBV5-4 to TRBJ2-7; 9 nucleotides line up with TRBD1. Germline V gene lookup returns CDR1 SGHNT and CDR2 YYREEE (reference sequence). The length of the CDR3 is 13 residues. V gave up 4 bases and J gave up 7 bases; unmatched junction bases: 6. In nucleotides, the CDR3 is TGTGCCAGCAGCATACAGGGGGCGGCGGAGCAGTACTTC. It codes for CASSIQGAAEQYF.

This rearrangement joins TRBV27 to TRBJ1-5; D unclear. V was cut by 6 bases and J by 1 base, with 10 bases left in between. The CDR3 sequence is 14 residues long. Per germline, CDR1 MNHEY and CDR2 SMNVEV (reference sequence). CDR3 residues: CASRPLGSNQPQHF. For the CDR3, the DNA is TGTGCCAGCAGGCCCCTCGGGAGCAATCAGCCCCAGCATTTT.

The rearrangement uses TRBV6-5 and TRBJ1-1, with TRBD1 as a possible D gene (6 bases). Germline V gene lookup returns CDR1 MNHEY and CDR2 SVGAGI. Trimming cost V 7 bases and J 1 base, with 16 bases left between them. There are 15 residues in the CDR3. DNA for the CDR3: TGTGCCAGCAACAGGGTTTTTAGCCAGAACACTGAAGCTTTCTTT. Translated: CASNRVFSQNTEAFF.